The present entry profiles one T cell receptor (beta chain) with its context. TCRdb's copy holds only in-frame clones and misses some; the assay was immunoSEQ multiplex PCR. Of more than 85,000 clones in the sample, about four fifths are singletons; the top ten hold about 12%. CDR1 and CDR2 (germline): SGHTA, FQGNSA. The V gene lost 5 bases and the J gene lost 6 bases, with 16 bases spanning the gap. This CDR3 spans 14 amino acids. This sample is part of a study of control samples from healthy donors and cancer patients. This clonotype was obtained from a woman in her 50s in good health. This rearrangement joins TRBV7-2 to TRBJ1-1; a weak D match, TRBD1 (5 bases). What was sequenced was blood. The CDR3 DNA follows: TGTGCCAGCAGCAAACGTGGGGGAGACGCTGAAGCTTTCTTT. This gives the protein CASSKRGGDAEAFF.